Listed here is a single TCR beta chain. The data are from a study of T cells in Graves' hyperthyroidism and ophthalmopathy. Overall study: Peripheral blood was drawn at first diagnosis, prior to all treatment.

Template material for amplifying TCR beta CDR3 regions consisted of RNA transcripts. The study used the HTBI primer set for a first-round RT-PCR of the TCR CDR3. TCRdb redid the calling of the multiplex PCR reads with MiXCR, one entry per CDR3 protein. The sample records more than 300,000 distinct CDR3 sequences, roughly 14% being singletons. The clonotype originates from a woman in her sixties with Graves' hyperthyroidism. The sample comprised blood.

The CDR3 loop is CSVGGSMNTEAFF. Here the CDR3 DNA reads TGCAGCGTTGGGGGGTCAATGAACACTGAAGCTTTCTTT. The rearrangement links TRBV29-1 to TRBJ1-1; D perhaps matches TRBD1 (5 bases). The CDR3 runs 13 residues. V lost 4 bases and J 0 bases, leaving 9 bases between the germline ends. Germline CDR1 reads SQVTM; CDR2 reads ANQGSEA.